Each of the 15 T cell receptor beta chains below was sequenced from the same sample in a study of OX40 agonist ivuxolimab in advanced cancers. Assay: immunoSEQ multiplex PCR; the TCRdb copy retains only in-frame clones and omits some. The sample contains roughly 74,000 clones, about 87% of which appear only once. The material sequenced was CD4+ or CD8+ T cells sorted from blood, taken in a trial of the OX40 agonist ivuxolimab. The receptors originated from an adult with an advanced solid tumor such as melanoma, head and neck, liver or kidney cancer.

This chain connects TRBV2 to TRBJ1-5; D uncertain. Germline loops: CDR1 SNHLY, CDR2 FYNNEI. The V and J ends lost 6 bases and 9 bases respectively, with 15 bases between them. CDR3 length: 13 residues. CDR3 region: CASSGGGEGPQHF. Written as DNA, the CDR3 is TGTGCCAGCAGCGGCGGTGGTGAAGGGCCCCAGCATTTT.

The CDR3 region is CASRPRAGEQYF. The CDR3 nucleotides are TGTGCCAGCAGACCCCGGGCAGGCGAGCAGTACTTC. The chain has TRBV6-6 and TRBJ2-7; D call uncertain. Germline V gene data show CDR1 as MNHNY and CDR2 as SVGAGI (reference sequence). Trimming took off 6 bases at V and 6 bases at J, with 12 bases between the two ends. The CDR3 sequence is 12 residues long.

The CDR3 region has the DNA TGTGCCAGCAGCGTAGCCCCTATTGGGAGCAATGAGCAGTTCTTC. It yields the protein CASSVAPIGSNEQFF. The chain has TRBV9 and TRBJ2-1; weak D call: TRBD2 (5 bases). Trimming stripped 0 bases from V and 6 bases from J, with 13 bases between. The germline gives CDR1 SGDLS, CDR2 YYNGEE. The CDR3 runs 15 residues.

This chain joins TRBV6-1 and TRBJ1-1, with D tentatively TRBD1 (5 bases). Germline V lookup: CDR1 MNHNS, CDR2 SASEGT. The CDR3 extends over 11 amino acids. The V and J ends lost 5 bases and 8 bases respectively, with 9 bases between them. Written as DNA, the CDR3 is TGTGCCAGCAGTAGACAGAGAGAAGCTTTCTTT. This encodes CASSRQREAFF.

Notes on this clone: At one end the junction does not follow the germline gene, possibly because of a read error. The chain has TRBV7-7 and TRBJ2-6; 10 nucleotides align to TRBD1. This CDR3 has 17 residues. CDR1 and CDR2 (germline): SSHAT, FNYEAQ (reference sequence). CDR3 in amino acids: CASSPDRGSSGANVLTF. The CDR3 region has the DNA TGTGCTAGCAGCCCGGACAGGGGGTCCTCTGGGGCCAACGTCCTGACTTTC.

This clone turned up a few times. V gene TRBV7-8 combines with J gene TRBJ1-2; TRBD1 might be the D (5 bases). This CDR3 is 12 amino acids long. V lost 8 bases and J 3 bases, leaving 10 bases between the germline ends. CDR1 and CDR2 (germline): SGHVS, FQNEAQ. The DNA for the CDR3 is TGTGCCAGCGGGGACGGCTACTATGGCTACACCTTC. Residues: CASGDGYYGYTF.

On this clone: The same CDR3 also results from other DNA sequences found in this sample. This chain links TRBV7-9 with TRBJ2-7, with TRBD2 identical over 9 bases. This CDR3 spans 14 amino acids. Germline CDR1 reads SEHNR; CDR2 reads FQNEAQ (reference sequence). After removal of 0 bases from V and 5 bases from J, the junction contained 2 bases not matched to a gene. DNA for the CDR3: TGTGCCAGCAGCTTAGCATCTAGCGGGAACGAGCAGTACTTC. It encodes CASSLASSGNEQYF. Combining the CDR3 with reference TRBV7-9 and TRBJ2-7 gives the whole variable domain DTGVSQNPRHKITKRGQNVTFRCDPISEHNRLYWYRQTLGQGPEFLTYFQNEAQLEKSRLLSDRFSAERPKGSFSTLEIQRTEQGDSAMYLCASSLASSGNEQYFGPGTRLTVT.

This chain joins TRBV7-6 and TRBJ1-1; D is undetermined. Trimming removed 5 bases from V and 5 bases from J, with 12 bases in between. Germline V CDR1 and CDR2: SGHVS, FNYEAQ. The CDR3 is 13 amino acids. The CDR3 spells CASSKGQETEAFF. DNA of the CDR3: TGTGCCAGCAGCAAAGGGCAGGAGACTGAAGCTTTCTTT.

V and J are TRBV29-1 and TRBJ2-3; 8 nucleotides agree with TRBD1. This CDR3 is 14 amino acids long. V trimming: 6 bases; J trimming: 0 bases; junction bases outside the gene matches: 5. Germline CDR1 is SQVTM and CDR2 is ANQGSEA. CDR3 DNA sequence: TGCAGCGTGGGACAGGTTTCTAGCACAGATACGCAGTATTTT. Protein product: CSVGQVSSTDTQYF.

The genes are TRBV7-6 and TRBJ2-1; D ambiguous. Germline-derived CDR1 and CDR2 are SGHVS and FNYEAQ. The CDR3 is 13 residues long. Trimming left V 2 bases short and J 2 bases short, with 4 bases between. CDR3 region: CASSLRPYNEQFF. CDR3 sequence (DNA): TGTGCCAGCAGCTTAAGGCCCTACAATGAGCAGTTCTTC.

V gene TRBV6-6 combines with J gene TRBJ1-4, with TRBD1 matching 7 bases. Trimming took 6 bases from V and 8 from J; bases not matched to a gene: 9. The length of the CDR3 is 14 residues. Germline-derived CDR1 and CDR2 are MNHNY and SVGAGI (reference sequence). The CDR3 protein is CASRSGQENEKLFF. For the CDR3, the DNA is TGTGCCAGCAGATCCGGACAGGAAAACGAAAAACTGTTTTTT.

The chain employs TRBV6-1 and TRBJ2-1; unclear D gene. V was pared by 6 bases and J by 8 bases, with 14 bases between. Germline CDR1 reads MNHNS; CDR2 reads SASEGT. This CDR3 contains 13 residues. The DNA of the CDR3 is TGTGCCAGCAGCCCAGTCGGCCCGGATGAGCAGTTCTTC. It specifies CASSPVGPDEQFF.

The chain recombines TRBV5-3 with TRBJ2-5; 8 bases are shared with TRBD2. TRBV5-3 is sorted into the ORF group, with uncertain function. The CDR3 consists of 16 residues. V lost 7 bases to trimming and J lost 2 bases; unmatched junction nucleotides: 13. CDR3 residues: CARPKRGPEIQETQYF. Here the CDR3 DNA reads TGTGCCAGACCTAAGCGGGGGCCTGAAATTCAAGAGACCCAGTACTTC.

The gene calls are TRBV4-1 and TRBJ2-7; D uncertain. Germline V gene sequence: CDR1 MGHRA, CDR2 YSYEKL. This CDR3 has 17 amino acids. The germline V and J ends were trimmed by 0 bases and 3 bases, with 18 bases remaining between them. CDR3 in amino acids: CASSQEGGGGPGYEQYF. For the CDR3, the DNA is TGCGCCAGCAGCCAAGAGGGTGGCGGTGGCCCCGGCTACGAGCAGTACTTC.

This clone was picked up one time. The DNA of the CDR3 is TGTGCCACTGCCGGACAGGCCCTCTCTGGAAACACCATATATTTT. Amino acid sequence: CATAGQALSGNTIYF. This chain links TRBV15 with TRBJ1-3; 7 bases match TRBD1. Trimming removed 9 bases from V and 0 bases from J; junction bases left unmatched: 8. Germline V gene lookup returns CDR1 LNHNV and CDR2 YYDKDF (reference sequence). The CDR3 is 15 residues long. The full variable domain, with the rest looked up from reference TRBV15 and TRBJ1-3, is DAMVIQNPRYQVTQFGKPVTLSCSQTLNHNVMYWYQQKSSQAPKLLFHYYDKDFNNEADTPDNFQSRRPNTSFCFLDIRSPGLGDTAMYLCATAGQALSGNTIYFGEGSWLTVV.